This T cell receptor (beta chain) was profiled in a study of T-cell memory formation after mild COVID-19. Broader study findings: Nothing confirmed that second-wave clones peaking on day 37 were specific for SARS-CoV-2.

Each CDR3 protein gets one entry after TCRdb re-called the 5' RACE reads with MiXCR. The sample lists around 36,000 distinct CDR3 sequences; roughly an eighth were seen once. Trimming removed 1 base from V and 5 bases from J, with 17 bases in between. The CDR3 covers 16 residues. Germline V gene lookup returns CDR1 SGHTA and CDR2 FQGNSA. This clonotype was detected many times. Antigen: not known. A much larger clonotype is one base distant, so this may be a read error. Sequencing was performed on PBMCs or a T cell subset sorted from them (not recorded which). The chain is built from TRBV7-2 and TRBJ2-5, with D perhaps being TRBD1 or TRBD2 (6 bases each). The TCR sequence derives from a man aged 18 to 29 who had mild COVID-19 (a few samples of this study predate the infection). Cell type and time point are not known. The DNA for the CDR3 is TGTGCCAGCAGCTTAGGTGGGACATCGGGGAGGGAGACCCAGTACTTC. Its protein is CASSLGGTSGRETQYF.